A single TCR beta chain is shown here with its context. This entry is derived from a study of T cell changes during pregnancy in multiple sclerosis. The V gene's germline CDR1 is LGHNT and CDR2 FRNRAP. This CDR3 contains 13 residues. Losses at the gene ends were 8 bases for V and 3 bases for J; bases not matched to a gene: 4. Here immunoSEQ multiplex PCR was the method, and the copy in TCRdb shows in-frame clones only, minus some. The profile covers about 39,000 clones, with 90% appearing a single time and over 0.45% taken by the ten largest. The clonotype was recovered from a female donor in good health, enrolled as a control in a pregnancy study. The chain employs TRBV12-5 and TRBJ1-5; 7 nucleotides match TRBD1. The starting material was CD4+ T cells from peripheral blood mononuclear cells, obtained in the first trimester of pregnancy. This CDR3 is CASQGQPNQPQHF. In DNA, the CDR3 is TGTGCTAGTCAGGGACAGCCCAATCAGCCCCAGCATTTT. The full variable domain, its missing parts supplied by reference TRBV12-5 and TRBJ1-5, is DARVTQTPRHKVTEMGQEVTMRCQPILGHNTVFWYRQTMMQGLELLAYFRNRAPLDDSGMPKDRFSAEMPDATLATLKIQPSEPRDSAVYFCASQGQPNQPQHFGDGTRLSIL.